A single sample gave rise to the 5 T cell receptor beta chains below, sequenced in a study of blood T cell repertoires in COVID-19. Here immunoSEQ multiplex PCR was the method, and the copy in TCRdb shows in-frame clones only, minus some. Of over 250,000 clones detected, roughly 85% appear once; the ten largest clones hold approximately 11%. Sequenced input: peripheral blood. The receptors derive from a woman in her 70s with acute or convalescent COVID-19.

Worth noting for this clone: This same CDR3 is encoded by further DNA sequences in the sample. This rearrangement joins TRBV5-1 to TRBJ2-3, with D unresolved. The CDR3 spans 13 residues. CDR1 SGHRS and CDR2 YFSETQ come from the germline V gene. With 0 bases removed from V and 4 bases from J, the gap between germline ends came to 6 bases. Here the CDR3 reads CASSLDTADTQYF. CDR3 in DNA: TGCGCCAGCAGCTTGGATACGGCAGATACGCAGTATTTT.

This sequence joins TRBV28 and TRBJ1-2; 9 bases align to TRBD1. The CDR3 contains 13 residues. Germline CDR1 MDHEN, CDR2 SYDVKM. V trimming: 6 bases; J trimming: 5 bases; junction bases outside the gene matches: 4. CDR3 loop: CASSRQGGYGYTF. The CDR3 bases are TGTGCCAGCAGCCGACAGGGGGGATATGGCTACACCTTC.

The gene calls are TRBV6-6 and TRBJ1-6; D perhaps matches TRBD1 (5 bases). The V end lost 2 bases, the J end lost 10 bases, and 15 bases lay between the germline ends. The CDR3 has 15 residues. Germline CDR1 is MNHNY and CDR2 is SVGAGI (reference sequence). The CDR3 region has the DNA TGTGCCAGCAGTTACGGGCAGGGCCAAGGATCACCCCTCCACTTT. It codes for CASSYGQGQGSPLHF.

The J gene is TRBJ2-7, the V gene TRBV11-2; D may be TRBD2 (7 bases). Germline loops: CDR1 SGHAT, CDR2 FQNNGV. The germline V and J ends were trimmed by 5 bases and 4 bases, with 15 bases remaining between them. The CDR3 has 14 residues. The CDR3, as DNA: TGTGCCAGCAGCCCAGGGGAGGGGCGATACGAGCAGTACTTC. As protein: CASSPGEGRYEQYF.

The chain is built from TRBV5-1 and TRBJ2-6, with TRBD1 matching over 9 bases. CDR1 is SGHRS, CDR2 YFSETQ, per germline. Unmatched junction bases numbered 1, after V lost 2 bases and J lost 4 bases. This CDR3 has 15 amino acids. The CDR3 loop is CASSLQGAGANVLTF. CDR3 DNA: TGCGCCAGCAGCTTACAGGGGGCGGGGGCCAACGTCCTGACTTTC.